This entry features one T cell receptor beta chain sequence. These data are taken from a study of blood T cell repertoires in COVID-19. Looking at the study overall: T cells, B-cell-depleted T cells, or PBMCs supplied cDNA or gDNA.

V shed 6 bases, J shed 3 bases, and the junction held 13 bases outside the gene matches. The CDR3 is 16 amino acids. Germline V gene data show CDR1 as LGHDT and CDR2 as YNNKEL (reference sequence). Original handling: Nucleated cell number was recorded as an estimate derived from reference gene primer amplification. Sequencing was performed with immunoSEQ multiplex PCR; in TCRdb, only in-frame clones are kept and a portion is missing. From that table come the V and J calls and clone size; the DNA was used to work out D and trimming. The sample consists of some 290,000 clones, 65% to 90% of them appearing once.

The chain employs TRBV3-1 (or the pseudogene TRBV3-2) and TRBJ1-1, with 7 bases fitting TRBD1. This sequence was found in a woman aged 55-69 years with active or convalescent COVID-19. Sequences were obtained from peripheral blood. CDR3 region: CASRGQVAEGHTEAFF. The CDR3 region has the DNA TGTGCCAGCAGAGGACAGGTTGCTGAGGGGCACACTGAAGCTTTCTTT.